Sequencing of this T cell receptor beta chain was carried out in a study of blood T cell repertoires in COVID-19. Study as a whole: Both acute and convalescent COVID-19 samples were obtained from the United States, Italy and Spain. PBMCs, B-cell-depleted T cells, or T cells provided the cDNA or gDNA that made up the material.

In the authors' methods: How many nucleated cells were present was estimated from reference gene primer amplification. Libraries were prepared by immunoSEQ multiplex PCR; TCRdb keeps only in-frame clonotypes and omits some of them. D and trimming come from the DNA, and the V and J calls and clone size come from that table. The data show fewer than 250,000 clones, around 87% seen once. Exposed study participants had met a COVID-19 case within 2 weeks before entry. The CDR3 extends over 16 amino acids. Trimming at V came to 2 bases and at J to 4 bases, leaving 9 bases not matched to a gene. Looked up from germline, CDR1 is LGHDT and CDR2 is YNNKEL (reference sequence).

This chain joins TRBV3-1 (or the pseudogene TRBV3-2) and TRBJ1-2; 8 bases are shared with TRBD1. The specimen sequenced was PBMCs or T cells enriched from blood (not recorded which). This TCR came from a man younger than 40 who had been exposed to COVID-19. The CDR3 reads CASSQTGTGGIYGYTF. CDR3 DNA sequence: TGTGCCAGCAGCCAAACCGGGACAGGTGGGATCTATGGCTACACCTTC.